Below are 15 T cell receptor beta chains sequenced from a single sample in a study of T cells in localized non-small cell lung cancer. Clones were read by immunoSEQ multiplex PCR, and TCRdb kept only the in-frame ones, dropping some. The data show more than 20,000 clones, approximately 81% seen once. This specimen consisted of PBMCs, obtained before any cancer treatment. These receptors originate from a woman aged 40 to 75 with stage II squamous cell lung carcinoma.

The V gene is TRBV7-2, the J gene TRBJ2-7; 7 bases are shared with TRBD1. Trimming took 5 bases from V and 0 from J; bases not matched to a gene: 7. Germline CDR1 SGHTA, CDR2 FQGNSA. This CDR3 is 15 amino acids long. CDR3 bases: TGTGCCAGCAGCATCACCGGGACAGTCTCCTACGAGCAGTACTTC. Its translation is CASSITGTVSYEQYF.

This chain's CDR3 is CASRISGTDTGELFF. DNA of the CDR3: TGTGCCAGCAGAATCAGCGGGACCGACACCGGGGAGCTGTTTTTT. The V and J genes are TRBV7-2 and TRBJ2-2; 7 bases agree with TRBD2. Germline V gene lookup returns CDR1 SGHTA and CDR2 FQGNSA. The V segment lost 6 bases and the J segment 3 bases; nucleotides outside the gene matches: 7. The CDR3 covers 15 residues.

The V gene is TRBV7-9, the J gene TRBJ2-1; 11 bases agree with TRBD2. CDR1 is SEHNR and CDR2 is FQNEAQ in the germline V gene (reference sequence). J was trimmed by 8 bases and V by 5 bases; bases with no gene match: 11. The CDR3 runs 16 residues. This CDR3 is CASSPLAGGIVDEQFF. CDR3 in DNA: TGTGCCAGCAGCCCCCTAGCGGGAGGCATTGTAGATGAGCAGTTCTTC.

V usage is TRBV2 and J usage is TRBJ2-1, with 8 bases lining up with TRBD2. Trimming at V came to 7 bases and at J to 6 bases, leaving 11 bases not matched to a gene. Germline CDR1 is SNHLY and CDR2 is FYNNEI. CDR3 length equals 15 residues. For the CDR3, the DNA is TGTGCCAGCACCGAGGGGGGACTAGTGCTCAATGAGCAGTTCTTC. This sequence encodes CASTEGGLVLNEQFF.

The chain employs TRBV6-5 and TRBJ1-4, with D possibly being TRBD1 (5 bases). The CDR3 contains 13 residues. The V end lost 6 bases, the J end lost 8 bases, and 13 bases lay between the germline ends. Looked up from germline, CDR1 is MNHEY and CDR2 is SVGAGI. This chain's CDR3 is CASSPGTEEKLFF. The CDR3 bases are TGTGCCAGCAGCCCTGGGACTGAGGAAAAACTGTTTTTT.

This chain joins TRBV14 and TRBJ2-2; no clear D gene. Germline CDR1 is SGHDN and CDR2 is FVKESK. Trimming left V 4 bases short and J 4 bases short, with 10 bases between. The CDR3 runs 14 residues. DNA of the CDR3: TGTGCCAGCAGCCCCCGGACGTTCACCGGGGAGCTGTTTTTT. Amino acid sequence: CASSPRTFTGELFF.

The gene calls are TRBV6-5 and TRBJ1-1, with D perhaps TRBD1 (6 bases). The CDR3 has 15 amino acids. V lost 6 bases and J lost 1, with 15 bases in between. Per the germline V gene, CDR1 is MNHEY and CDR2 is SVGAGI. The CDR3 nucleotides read TGTGCCAGCAGCAACCGGGCGGGGGCGAACACTGAAGCTTTCTTT. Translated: CASSNRAGANTEAFF.

CDR3: CASSFDIFYEQYF. DNA for the CDR3: TGTGCCAGCAGTTTCGACATTTTCTACGAGCAGTACTTC. The J gene is TRBJ2-7, the V gene TRBV6-5; D not certain. V was shortened by 4 bases and J by 3 bases, with 10 bases between the two germline ends. Germline CDR1 reads MNHEY; CDR2 reads SVGAGI. The CDR3 runs 13 residues.

CDR3 in DNA: TGTGCCAGCAGCCCTCAACAGGGGAGGGGCGAGCAGTACTTC. Translated, it gives CASSPQQGRGEQYF. V usage is TRBV7-9 and J usage is TRBJ2-7, with D perhaps TRBD1 or TRBD2 (7 bases each). CDR3 size: 14 residues. The germline CDR1 and CDR2 sequences are SEHNR and FQNEAQ (reference sequence). Deletions cut 5 bases from V and 6 bases from J, with 17 bases between.

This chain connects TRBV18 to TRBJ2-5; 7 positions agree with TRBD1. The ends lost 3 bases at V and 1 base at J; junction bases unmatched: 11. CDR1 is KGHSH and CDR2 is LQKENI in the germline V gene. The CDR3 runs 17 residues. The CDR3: CASSPRQGMDLQETQYF. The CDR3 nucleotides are TGTGCCAGCTCACCCCGACAGGGAATGGATCTCCAAGAGACCCAGTACTTC.

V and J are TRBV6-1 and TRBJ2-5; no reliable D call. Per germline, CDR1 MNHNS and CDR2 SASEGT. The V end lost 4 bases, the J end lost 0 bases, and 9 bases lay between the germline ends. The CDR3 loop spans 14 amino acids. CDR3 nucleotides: TGTGCCAGCAGTGGGCAAACGTACCAAGAGACCCAGTACTTC. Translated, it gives CASSGQTYQETQYF.

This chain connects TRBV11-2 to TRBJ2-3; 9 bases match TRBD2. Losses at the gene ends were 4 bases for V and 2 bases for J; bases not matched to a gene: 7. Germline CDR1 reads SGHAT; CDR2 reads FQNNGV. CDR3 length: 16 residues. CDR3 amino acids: CASSSRLADHTDTQYF. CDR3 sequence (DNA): TGTGCCAGCAGCTCCCGACTAGCGGACCACACAGATACGCAGTATTTT.

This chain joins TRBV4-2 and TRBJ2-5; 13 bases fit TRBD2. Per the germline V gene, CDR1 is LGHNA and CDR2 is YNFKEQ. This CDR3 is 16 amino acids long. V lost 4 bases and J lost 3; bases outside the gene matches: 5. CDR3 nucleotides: TGTGCCAGCAGCCTCGGGACTAGCGGGACAAAAGAGACCCAGTACTTC. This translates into CASSLGTSGTKETQYF.

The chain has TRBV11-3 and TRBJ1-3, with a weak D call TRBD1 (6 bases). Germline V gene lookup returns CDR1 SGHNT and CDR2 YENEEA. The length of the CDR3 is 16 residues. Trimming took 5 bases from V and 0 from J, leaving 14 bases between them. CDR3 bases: TGTGCCAGCAGCATGGTCAGGGGAGACTCTGGAAACACCATATATTTT. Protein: CASSMVRGDSGNTIYF.

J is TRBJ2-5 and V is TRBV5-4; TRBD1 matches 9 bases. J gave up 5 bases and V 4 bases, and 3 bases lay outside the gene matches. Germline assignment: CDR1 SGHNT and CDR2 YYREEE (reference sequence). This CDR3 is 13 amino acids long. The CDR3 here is CASSGGQGETQYF. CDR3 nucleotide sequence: TGTGCCAGCAGCGGCGGACAGGGGGAGACCCAGTACTTC.